These 27 T cell receptor beta chains originate from one sample sequenced in a study of blood T cell repertoires in COVID-19 (dated by TCRdb to about 2020). The library relied on the immunoSEQ multiplex PCR assay. TCRdb obtained this table from immuneACCESS and retained in-frame rearrangements with V and J assigned. These tables miss some clones; where compared with another copy, unresolved V genes account for less than half of the shortfall, and the remainder is unexplained. This sample is represented by approximately 170,000 clones; approximately 88% of them were singletons. Around 3.5% of the sample is held by the ten biggest clonotypes. The sequenced sample consisted of PBMCs or T cells enriched from blood (not recorded which). These receptors were obtained from a woman aged 30 to 39 who had recovered from COVID-19.

The CDR3 sequence: CATSDLGGRNEQFF. The CDR3 region has the DNA TGTGCCACCAGTGATTTAGGCGGGCGCAATGAGCAGTTCTTC. The genes are TRBV24-1 and TRBJ2-1, with D possibly TRBD2 on 5 matching bases. Germline CDR1 and CDR2: KGHDR and SFDVKD. V gave up 1 base and J gave up 6 bases, with 9 bases separating them. CDR3 length equals 14 residues.

V is TRBV7-2 and J is TRBJ2-1; possible D gene TRBD2, 5 bases. Between the trimmed V and J ends, which lost 3 bases and 4 bases, there was a span of 10 bases. Germline V gene lookup returns CDR1 SGHTA and CDR2 FQGNSA. The CDR3 is made up of 14 amino acids. CDR3 bases: TGTGCCAGCAGCTTGCGAGGGTCTTACAATGAGCAGTTCTTC. Amino acid sequence: CASSLRGSYNEQFF.

The chain has TRBV4-2 and TRBJ1-4; D not certain. V dropped 4 bases and J dropped 7 bases, with 10 bases sitting between them. Germline V gene sequence: CDR1 LGHNA, CDR2 YNFKEQ. This CDR3 has 13 residues. The CDR3 loop is CASSRRGGEKLFF. CDR3 sequence (DNA): TGTGCCAGCAGCCGACGGGGTGGTGAAAAACTGTTTTTT.

The CDR3: CASSLEGNEQFF. CDR3 coding DNA: TGCGCCAGCAGCTTGGAGGGGAATGAGCAGTTCTTC. The V call is TRBV5-1, the J call TRBJ2-1, with D possibly being TRBD1 (5 bases). The CDR3 consists of 12 residues. Between the trimmed V and J ends, which lost 0 bases and 7 bases, there was a span of 5 bases. CDR1 and CDR2 from the germline V gene are SGHRS and YFSETQ. The full variable domain, in which reference TRBV5-1 and TRBJ2-1 provide the parts outside the CDR3, is KAGVTQTPRYLIKTRGQQVTLSCSPISGHRSVSWYQQTPGQGLQFLFEYFSETQRNKGNFPGRFSGRQFSNSRSEMNVSTLELGDSALYLCASSLEGNEQFFGPGTRLTVL.

V and J are TRBV27 and TRBJ2-5, with TRBD2 as a possible D gene (6 bases). V lost 6 bases to trimming and J lost 5 bases, with 25 bases between them. The CDR3 runs to 17 residues. Germline V gene lookup returns CDR1 MNHEY and CDR2 SMNVEV (reference sequence). CDR3 coding DNA: TGTGCCAGCAGCCCTCTGTTGGAGGGGAGAGGAGGTGAGACCCAGTACTTC. Translation: CASSPLLEGRGGETQYF.

CDR3 coding DNA: TGTGCCAGCAGCTTACAAGTGGACAGGGTCGATCAGCCCCAGCATTTT. Translating gives CASSLQVDRVDQPQHF. The chain links TRBV7-2 to TRBJ1-5; 8 bases are shared with TRBD1. Trimming removed 2 bases from V and 5 bases from J; junction bases left unmatched: 8. This CDR3 is 16 amino acids long. Germline V gene data show CDR1 as SGHTA and CDR2 as FQGNSA. Variable domain in full (rest from reference TRBV7-2 and TRBJ1-5): GAGVSQSPSNKVTEKGKDVELRCDPISGHTALYWYRQSLGQGLEFLIYFQGNSAPDKSGLPSDRFSAERTGGSVSTLTIQRTQQEDSAVYLCASSLQVDRVDQPQHFGDGTRLSIL.

The CDR3 DNA reads TGTGCCTACGATTACAGGGGCGGCTACACCTTC. This gives the protein CAYDYRGGYTF. The J gene is TRBJ1-2, the V gene TRBV30, with 7 bases that match TRBD1. Trimming took 7 bases from V and 8 from J; bases not matched to a gene: 7. Germline V gene lookup returns CDR1 GTSNPN and CDR2 SVGIG (reference sequence). The CDR3 is made up of 11 amino acids.

The chain has TRBV19 and TRBJ2-7, with 7 nucleotides matching TRBD2. The V segment lost 5 bases and the J segment 6 bases; nucleotides outside the gene matches: 7. This CDR3 has 13 residues. The germline V gene has CDR1 LNHDA and CDR2 SQIVND (reference sequence). CDR3 bases: TGTGCCAGTAGTCTCGGACTAGTAAGCGAGCAGTACGTC. It yields the protein CASSLGLVSEQYV.

The chain is built from TRBV10-2 and TRBJ1-2; 9 bases align to TRBD1. J was trimmed by 2 bases and V by 4 bases; bases with no gene match: 2. The CDR3 runs to 14 residues. The germline V gene encodes CDR1 WSHSY and CDR2 SAAADI. This CDR3 reads CASSGGTGNYGYTF. In DNA, the CDR3 is TGCGCCAGCAGTGGTGGGACAGGGAACTATGGCTACACCTTC.

This clone was observed once. V usage is TRBV6-1 and J usage is TRBJ2-7; D ambiguous. The V end lost 2 bases, the J end lost 7 bases, and 24 bases lay between the germline ends. Germline V lookup: CDR1 MNHNS, CDR2 SASEGT. There are 17 residues in the CDR3. CDR3: CASSESLVYPPTWEQYV. The CDR3 DNA follows: TGTGCCAGCAGTGAAAGTCTGGTATATCCCCCAACTTGGGAGCAGTACGTC.

The rearrangement links TRBV28 to TRBJ1-5; 11 bases match TRBD1. The CDR3 runs to 18 residues. CDR1 MDHEN and CDR2 SYDVKM come from the germline V gene. V lost 6 bases to trimming and J lost 0 bases; unmatched junction nucleotides: 10. CDR3 in amino acids: CASRPGQGVAYSNQPQHF. For the CDR3, the DNA is TGTGCCAGCAGGCCGGGACAGGGGGTGGCTTATAGCAATCAGCCCCAGCATTTT. Full variable domain (outside the CDR3, taken from reference TRBV28 and TRBJ1-5): DVKVTQSSRYLVKRTGEKVFLECVQDMDHENMFWYRQDPGLGLRLIYFSYDVKMKEKGDIPEGYSVSREKKERFSLILESASTNQTSMYLCASRPGQGVAYSNQPQHFGDGTRLSIL.

The V call is TRBV10-1, the J call TRBJ2-2; 10 nucleotides match TRBD1. This CDR3 comprises 15 residues. V lost 9 bases and J lost 3; bases outside the gene matches: 7. CDR1 is WNHNN, CDR2 SYGVQD, per germline (reference sequence). The CDR3: CASLPGTGDTGELFF. The CDR3 nucleotides are TGCGCCAGTCTTCCCGGGACAGGGGACACCGGGGAGCTGTTTTTT.

The chain uses TRBV7-2 and TRBJ1-2; D possibly corresponds to TRBD1 (5 bases). The CDR3 is 14 residues long. Trimming cost V 1 base and J 8 bases, with 14 bases left between them. CDR1 and CDR2 from the germline V gene are SGHTA and FQGNSA. The CDR3 loop reads CASSLGQGFLGYTF. DNA of the CDR3: TGTGCCAGCAGCTTAGGGCAGGGTTTTTTAGGCTACACCTTC.

This clone was picked up a small number of times. The rearrangement joins TRBV5-1 to TRBJ2-2; TRBD2 matches 15 bases. Germline V gene data show CDR1 as SGHRS and CDR2 as YFSETQ. The junction had 11 bases not matched to a gene; V was cut back by 4 bases and J by 1 base. CDR3 size: 20 residues. The CDR3 protein is CASSQPPGLAGGLNTGELFF. The CDR3 DNA follows: TGCGCCAGCAGCCAACCTCCGGGACTAGCGGGGGGCCTGAACACCGGGGAGCTGTTTTTT.

This chain uses TRBV10-3 with TRBJ2-7; D is possibly TRBD2 (5 bases). The CDR3 contains 12 residues. The V end lost 3 bases, the J end lost 5 bases, and 8 bases lay between the germline ends. Germline V gene lookup returns CDR1 ENHRY and CDR2 SYGVKD. The CDR3 here is CAISEGRHEQYF. The CDR3 DNA is TGTGCCATCAGTGAAGGGAGACACGAGCAGTACTTC.

The rearrangement uses TRBV7-2 and TRBJ1-5; TRBD1 might be the D (6 bases). This CDR3 is 14 amino acids long. Trimming pared 3 bases from V and 11 bases from J, leaving 17 bases between. The V gene's germline CDR1 is SGHTA and CDR2 FQGNSA. The DNA for the CDR3 is TGTGCCAGCAGCTTGGGACAACTCCAAGGGGCCCAGCATTTT. Protein product: CASSLGQLQGAQHF. Based on the CDR3 plus reference TRBV7-2 and TRBJ1-5, the full variable domain is GAGVSQSPSNKVTEKGKDVELRCDPISGHTALYWYRQSLGQGLEFLIYFQGNSAPDKSGLPSDRFSAERTGGSVSTLTIQRTQQEDSAVYLCASSLGQLQGAQHFGDGTRLSIL.

The chain couples TRBV29-1 to TRBJ2-3, with 8 nucleotides matching TRBD2. Per germline, CDR1 SQVTM and CDR2 ANQGSEA. The CDR3 runs 13 residues. The CDR3 DNA reads TGCAGTGCCAAAGGGCGGGGGGAGCATACGCAGTATTTT. Translated: CSAKGRGEHTQYF.

This clone was counted a few times. This chain links TRBV7-9 with TRBJ1-6; possible D gene TRBD1, 6 bases. Germline loops: CDR1 SEHNR, CDR2 FQNEAQ (reference sequence). The germline V and J ends were trimmed by 0 bases and 10 bases, with 13 bases remaining between them. The CDR3 covers 15 residues. The CDR3 loop reads CASSLAGGQGSPLHF. In DNA, the CDR3 is TGTGCCAGCAGCTTAGCTGGGGGCCAAGGGTCACCCCTCCACTTT.

This chain links TRBV19 with TRBJ1-2; tentative D call: TRBD1 (5 bases). Per the germline V gene, CDR1 is LNHDA and CDR2 is SQIVND (reference sequence). V lost 11 bases to trimming and J lost 7 bases, with 20 bases between them. The CDR3 is made up of 13 amino acids. CDR3 DNA: TGTGCCGGGGGGGACGTTGGGGCCGGTGGCTACACCTTC. It specifies CAGGDVGAGGYTF. Using reference TRBV19 and TRBJ1-2 for the parts outside the CDR3, the full variable domain is DGGITQSPKYLFRKEGQNVTLSCEQNLNHDAMYWYRQDPGQGLRLIYYSQIVNDFQKGDIAEGYSVSREKKESFPLTVTSAQKNPTAFYLCAGGDVGAGGYTFGSGTRLTVV.

V is TRBV18 and J is TRBJ1-1, with 8 bases aligning to TRBD1. V was pared by 2 bases and J by 4 bases, with 6 bases of the junction left unmatched. Per the germline V gene, CDR1 is KGHSH and CDR2 is LQKENI. This CDR3 contains 15 residues. The DNA for the CDR3 is TGTGCCAGCTCACCAGACAGGGGTAGGGCCACTGAAGCTTTCTTT. Its translation: CASSPDRGRATEAFF.

The chain employs TRBV2 and TRBJ2-1; TRBD2 agrees at 11 bases. The CDR3 is made up of 15 amino acids. The germline V gene encodes CDR1 SNHLY and CDR2 FYNNEI. The J segment lost 4 bases and the V segment lost 4 bases, leaving 3 bases of the junction unmatched. CDR3 in amino acids: CASSVSGGGYNEQFF. DNA for the CDR3: TGTGCCAGCAGTGTTAGCGGGGGGGGATACAATGAGCAGTTCTTC.

The genes are TRBV4-1 and TRBJ1-5; tentative D call: TRBD1 (6 bases). This CDR3 contains 15 residues. Looked up from germline, CDR1 is MGHRA and CDR2 is YSYEKL. V was pared by 1 base and J by 4 bases, with 11 bases between. The CDR3 spells CASSQVQGGNQPQHF. The CDR3 region has the DNA TGCGCCAGCAGCCAAGTACAGGGTGGGAATCAGCCCCAGCATTTT.

This clone occurred once. The genes are TRBV19 and TRBJ2-7; 12 bases are a match to TRBD2. Germline trimming cut 7 bases from V and 5 bases from J; bases unmatched to any gene: 6. The CDR3 consists of 14 residues. Germline lookup yields CDR1 LNHDA and CDR2 SQIVND (reference sequence). The CDR3 nucleotides are TGTGCCAGTAAGGGGACTAGCGGGTCCCACGAGCAGTACTTC. This translates into CASKGTSGSHEQYF. Full variable domain (rest looked up from reference TRBV19 and TRBJ2-7): DGGITQSPKYLFRKEGQNVTLSCEQNLNHDAMYWYRQDPGQGLRLIYYSQIVNDFQKGDIAEGYSVSREKKESFPLTVTSAQKNPTAFYLCASKGTSGSHEQYFGPGTRLTVT.

The V and J genes are TRBV9 and TRBJ2-1, with 12 bases fitting TRBD2. The germline gives CDR1 SGDLS, CDR2 YYNGEE. J was trimmed by 8 bases and V by 4 bases; bases with no gene match: 13. The CDR3 contains 17 residues. This CDR3 reads CASSREGLAGVWDEQFF. The CDR3 coding sequence is TGTGCCAGCAGCAGAGAGGGACTAGCGGGTGTCTGGGATGAGCAGTTCTTC.

The genes are TRBV6-5 and TRBJ1-2; 7 bases are a match to TRBD1. Per the germline V gene, CDR1 is MNHEY and CDR2 is SVGAGI. This CDR3 region has 15 residues. V lost 5 bases and J lost 2; bases outside the gene matches: 8. CDR3 region: CASSPGRGRNYGYTF. CDR3 nucleotides: TGTGCCAGCAGTCCCGGGAGGGGGCGGAACTATGGCTACACCTTC.

V usage is TRBV9 and J usage is TRBJ1-5; D may be TRBD1 (5 bases). The CDR3 contains 15 residues. V gave up 3 bases and J gave up 4 bases, with 14 bases separating them. The V gene's germline CDR1 is SGDLS and CDR2 YYNGEE. CDR3: CASSAETDINQPQHF. CDR3 in DNA: TGTGCCAGCAGCGCCGAGACAGACATTAATCAGCCCCAGCATTTT.

This sequence joins TRBV9 and TRBJ1-5, with D maybe TRBD1 (5 bases). In germline, CDR1 is SGDLS, CDR2 YYNGEE. V gave up 2 bases and J gave up 1 base, with 10 bases separating them. CDR3 size: 15 residues. This CDR3 reads CASSVGGLSNQPQHF. Written as DNA, the CDR3 is TGTGCCAGCAGCGTCGGGGGGTTAAGCAATCAGCCCCAGCATTTT. The full variable domain, in which reference TRBV9 and TRBJ1-5 provide the parts outside the CDR3, is DSGVTQTPKHLITATGQRVTLRCSPRSGDLSVYWYQQSLDQGLQFLIQYYNGEERAKGNILERFSAQQFPDLHSELNLSSLELGDSALYFCASSVGGLSNQPQHFGDGTRLSIL.